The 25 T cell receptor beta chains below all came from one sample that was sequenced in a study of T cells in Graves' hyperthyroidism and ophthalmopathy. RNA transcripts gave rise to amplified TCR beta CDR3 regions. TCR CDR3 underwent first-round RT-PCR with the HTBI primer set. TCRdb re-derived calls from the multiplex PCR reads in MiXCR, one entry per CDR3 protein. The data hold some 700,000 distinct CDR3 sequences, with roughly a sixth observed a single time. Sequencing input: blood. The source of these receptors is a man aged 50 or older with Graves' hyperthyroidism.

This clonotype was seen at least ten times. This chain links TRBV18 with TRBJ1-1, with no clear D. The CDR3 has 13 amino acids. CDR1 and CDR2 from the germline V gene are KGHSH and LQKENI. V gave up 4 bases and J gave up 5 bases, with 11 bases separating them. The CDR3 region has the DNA TGTGCCAGCTCACTTGGGATGGATACTGAAGCTTTCTTT. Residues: CASSLGMDTEAFF.

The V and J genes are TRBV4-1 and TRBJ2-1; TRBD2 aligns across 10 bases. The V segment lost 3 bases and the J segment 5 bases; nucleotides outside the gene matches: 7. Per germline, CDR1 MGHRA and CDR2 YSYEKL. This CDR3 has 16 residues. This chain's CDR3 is CASSQIAGGEDNEQFF. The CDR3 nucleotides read TGCGCCAGCAGCCAGATAGCGGGAGGTGAGGACAATGAGCAGTTCTTC.

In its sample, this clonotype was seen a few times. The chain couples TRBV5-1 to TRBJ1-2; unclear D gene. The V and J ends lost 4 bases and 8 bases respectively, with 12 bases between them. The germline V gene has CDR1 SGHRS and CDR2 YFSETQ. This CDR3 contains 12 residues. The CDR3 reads CASSEDQWGYTF. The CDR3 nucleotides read TGCGCCAGCAGCGAGGACCAGTGGGGCTACACCTTC.

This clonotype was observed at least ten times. In nucleotides, the CDR3 is TGTGCCAGCAAGTCTTTAGCATCCTACGAGCAGTACTTC. Encoded protein: CASKSLASYEQYF. V and J are TRBV28 and TRBJ2-7; D ambiguous. The length of the CDR3 is 13 residues. The V gene lost 7 bases and the J gene lost 1 base, with 11 bases spanning the gap. Per the germline V gene, CDR1 is MDHEN and CDR2 is SYDVKM.

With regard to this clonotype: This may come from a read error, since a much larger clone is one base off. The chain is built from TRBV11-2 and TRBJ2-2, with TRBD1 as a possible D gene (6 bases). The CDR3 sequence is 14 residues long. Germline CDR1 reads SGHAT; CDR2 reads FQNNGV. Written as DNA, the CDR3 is TGTGCCTGCAGCTCGGACAGTAACACCGGGGAGCTGTTTTTT. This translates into CACSSDSNTGELFF.

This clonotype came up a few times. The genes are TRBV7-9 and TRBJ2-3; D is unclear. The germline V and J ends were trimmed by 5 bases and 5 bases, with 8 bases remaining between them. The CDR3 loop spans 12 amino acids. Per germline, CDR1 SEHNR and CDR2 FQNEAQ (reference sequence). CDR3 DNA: TGTGCCAGCAGCCGGACCGTAGATACGCAGTATTTT. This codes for CASSRTVDTQYF.

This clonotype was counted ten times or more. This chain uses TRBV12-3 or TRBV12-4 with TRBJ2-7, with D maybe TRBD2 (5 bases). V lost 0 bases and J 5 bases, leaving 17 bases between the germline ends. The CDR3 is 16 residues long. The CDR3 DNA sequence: TGTGCCAGCAGTTTAGCCCCGGGTAGCGTCGTAGACGAGCAGTACTTC. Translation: CASSLAPGSVVDEQYF.

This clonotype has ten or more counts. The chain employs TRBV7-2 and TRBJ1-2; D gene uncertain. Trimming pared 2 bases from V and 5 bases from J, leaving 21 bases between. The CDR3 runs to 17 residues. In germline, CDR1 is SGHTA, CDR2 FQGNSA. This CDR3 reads CASSLSGREAGLYGYTF. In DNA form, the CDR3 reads TGTGCCAGCAGCTTATCGGGGAGGGAGGCAGGCCTTTATGGCTACACCTTC. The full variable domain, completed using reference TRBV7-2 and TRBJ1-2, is GAGVSQSPSNKVTEKGKDVELRCDPISGHTALYWYRQSLGQGLEFLIYFQGNSAPDKSGLPSDRFSAERTGGSVSTLTIQRTQQEDSAVYLCASSLSGREAGLYGYTFGSGTRLTVV.

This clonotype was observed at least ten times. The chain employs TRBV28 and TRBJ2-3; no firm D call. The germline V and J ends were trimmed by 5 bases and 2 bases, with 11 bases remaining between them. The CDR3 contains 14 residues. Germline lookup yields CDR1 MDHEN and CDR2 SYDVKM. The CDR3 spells CASSGRPSTDTQYF. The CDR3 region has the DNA TGTGCCAGCAGTGGTAGACCCTCCACAGATACGCAGTATTTT.

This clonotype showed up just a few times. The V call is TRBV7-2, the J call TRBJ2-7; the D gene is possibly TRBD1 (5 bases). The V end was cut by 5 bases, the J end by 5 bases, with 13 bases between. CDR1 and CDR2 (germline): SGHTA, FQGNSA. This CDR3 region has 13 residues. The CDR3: CASSLTVRDEQYF. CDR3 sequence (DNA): TGTGCCAGCAGCCTGACTGTCAGGGACGAGCAGTACTTC.

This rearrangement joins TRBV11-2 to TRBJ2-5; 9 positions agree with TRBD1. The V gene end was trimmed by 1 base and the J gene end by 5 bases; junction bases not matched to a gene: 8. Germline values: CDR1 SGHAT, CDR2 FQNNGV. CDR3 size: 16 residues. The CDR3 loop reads CASSLAWDRVQETQYF. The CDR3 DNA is TGTGCCAGCAGCTTAGCCTGGGACAGGGTTCAGGAGACCCAGTACTTC.

CDR3: CASSIHTLNTEAFF. The CDR3 bases are TGTGCCAGCAGTATCCATACCCTGAACACTGAAGCTTTCTTT. V gene TRBV6-1 combines with J gene TRBJ1-1; no clear D. CDR3 length equals 14 residues. Trimming removed 5 bases at V and 0 bases at J, with 10 bases between. Germline V gives CDR1 MNHNS, CDR2 SASEGT.

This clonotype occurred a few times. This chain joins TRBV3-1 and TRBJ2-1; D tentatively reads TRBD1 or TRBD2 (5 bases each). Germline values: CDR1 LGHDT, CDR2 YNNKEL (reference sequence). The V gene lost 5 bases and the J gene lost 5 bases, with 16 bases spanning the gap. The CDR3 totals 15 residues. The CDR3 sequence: CASSGRGTRNNEQFF. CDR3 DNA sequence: TGTGCCAGCAGCGGACGTGGGACCAGAAACAATGAGCAGTTCTTC.

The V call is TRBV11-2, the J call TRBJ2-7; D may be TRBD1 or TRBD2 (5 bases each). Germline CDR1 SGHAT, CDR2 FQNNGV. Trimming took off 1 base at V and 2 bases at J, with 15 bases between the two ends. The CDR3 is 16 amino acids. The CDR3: CASSLGSGTSTYEQYF. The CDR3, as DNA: TGTGCCAGCAGCTTAGGTTCCGGGACGTCCACCTACGAGCAGTACTTC.

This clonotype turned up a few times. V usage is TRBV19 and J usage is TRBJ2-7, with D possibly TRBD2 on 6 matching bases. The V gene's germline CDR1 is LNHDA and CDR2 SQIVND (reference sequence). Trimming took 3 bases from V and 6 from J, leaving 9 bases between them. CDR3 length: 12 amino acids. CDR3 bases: TGTGCCAGTAGTATGTTGGAGGGCGAGCAGTACTTC. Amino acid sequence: CASSMLEGEQYF.

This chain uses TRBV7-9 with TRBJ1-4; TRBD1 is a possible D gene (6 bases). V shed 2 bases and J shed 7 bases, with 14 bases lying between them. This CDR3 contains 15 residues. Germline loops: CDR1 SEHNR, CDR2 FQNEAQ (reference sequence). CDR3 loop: CASSLYLGATEKLFF. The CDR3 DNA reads TGTGCCAGCAGCTTATATCTGGGGGCGACTGAAAAACTGTTTTTT.

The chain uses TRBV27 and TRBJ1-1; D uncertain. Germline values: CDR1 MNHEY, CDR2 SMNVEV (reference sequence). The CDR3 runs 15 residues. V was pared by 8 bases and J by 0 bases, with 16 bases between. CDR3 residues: CASSVVGEMNTEAFF. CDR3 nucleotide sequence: TGTGCCAGCTCTGTGGTGGGTGAAATGAACACTGAAGCTTTCTTT.

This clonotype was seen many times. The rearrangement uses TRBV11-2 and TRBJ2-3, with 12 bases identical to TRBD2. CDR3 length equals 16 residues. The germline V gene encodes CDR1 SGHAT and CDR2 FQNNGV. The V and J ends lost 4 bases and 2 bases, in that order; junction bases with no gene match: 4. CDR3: CASSSGTSGPTDTQYF. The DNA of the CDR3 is TGTGCCAGCAGCTCTGGGACTAGCGGGCCCACAGATACGCAGTATTTT.

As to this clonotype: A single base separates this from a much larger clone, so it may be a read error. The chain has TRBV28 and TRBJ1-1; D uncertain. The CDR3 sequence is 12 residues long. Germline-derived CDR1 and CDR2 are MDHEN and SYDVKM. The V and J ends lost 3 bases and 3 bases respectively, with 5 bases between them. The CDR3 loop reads CASSFWDTEAFF. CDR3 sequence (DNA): TGTGCCAGCAGTTTTTGGGACACTGAAGCTTTCTTT.

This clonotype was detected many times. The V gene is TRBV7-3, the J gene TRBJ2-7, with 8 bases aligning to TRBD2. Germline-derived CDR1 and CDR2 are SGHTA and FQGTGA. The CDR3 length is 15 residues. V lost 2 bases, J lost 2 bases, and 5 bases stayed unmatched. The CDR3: CASSLRAGATYEQYF. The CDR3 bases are TGTGCCAGCAGCTTACGAGCGGGAGCTACCTACGAGCAGTACTTC.

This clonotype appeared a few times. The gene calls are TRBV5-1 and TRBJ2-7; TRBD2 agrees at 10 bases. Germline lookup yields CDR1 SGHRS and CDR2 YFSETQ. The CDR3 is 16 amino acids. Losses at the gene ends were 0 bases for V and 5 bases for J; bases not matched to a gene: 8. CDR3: CASSLDASGRANEQYF. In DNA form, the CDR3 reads TGCGCCAGCAGCTTGGATGCTAGCGGGAGAGCTAACGAGCAGTACTTC. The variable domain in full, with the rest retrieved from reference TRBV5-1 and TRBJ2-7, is KAGVTQTPRYLIKTRGQQVTLSCSPISGHRSVSWYQQTPGQGLQFLFEYFSETQRNKGNFPGRFSGRQFSNSRSEMNVSTLELGDSALYLCASSLDASGRANEQYFGPGTRLTVT.

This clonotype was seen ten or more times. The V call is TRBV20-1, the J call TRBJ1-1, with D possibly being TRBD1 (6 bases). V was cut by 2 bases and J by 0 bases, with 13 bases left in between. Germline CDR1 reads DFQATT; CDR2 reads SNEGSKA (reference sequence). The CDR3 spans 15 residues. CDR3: CSARPPGAMNTEAFF. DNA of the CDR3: TGCAGTGCTAGACCGCCAGGGGCGATGAACACTGAAGCTTTCTTT.

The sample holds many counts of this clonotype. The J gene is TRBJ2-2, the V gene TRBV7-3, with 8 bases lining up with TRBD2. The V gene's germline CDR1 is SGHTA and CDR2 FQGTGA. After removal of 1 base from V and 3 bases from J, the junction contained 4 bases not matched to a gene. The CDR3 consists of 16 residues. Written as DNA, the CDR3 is TGTGCCAGCAGCTTAATTGCGGGAGGCTACACCGGGGAGCTGTTTTTT. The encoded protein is CASSLIAGGYTGELFF.

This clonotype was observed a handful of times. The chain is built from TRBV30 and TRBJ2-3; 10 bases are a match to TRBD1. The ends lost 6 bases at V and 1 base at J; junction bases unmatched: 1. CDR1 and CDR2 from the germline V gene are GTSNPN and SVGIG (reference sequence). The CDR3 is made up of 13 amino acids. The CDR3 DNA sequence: TGTGCCTGTGGACAGGGGGGCACAGATACGCAGTATTTT. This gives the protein CACGQGGTDTQYF.

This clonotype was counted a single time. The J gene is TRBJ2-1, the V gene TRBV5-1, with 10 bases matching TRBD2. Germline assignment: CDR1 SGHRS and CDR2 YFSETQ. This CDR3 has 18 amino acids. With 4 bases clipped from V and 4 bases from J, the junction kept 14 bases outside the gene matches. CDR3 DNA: TGCGCCAGCAGCACCGGGACTAGCGTCTTTGGGGGATACAATGAGCAGTTCTTC. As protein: CASSTGTSVFGGYNEQFF. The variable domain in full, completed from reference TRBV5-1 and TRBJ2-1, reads KAGVTQTPRYLIKTRGQQVTLSCSPISGHRSVSWYQQTPGQGLQFLFEYFSETQRNKGNFPGRFSGRQFSNSRSEMNVSTLELGDSALYLCASSTGTSVFGGYNEQFFGPGTRLTVL.